This T cell receptor beta chain was sequenced for a study of T cell clonality in common variable immunodeficiency (dated by TCRdb to 2013 to 2016). Here is what the overall study found, with its caveats: Although equal DNA input was used, an average of approximately 74,000 unique sequences per sample was obtained for controls, compared with around 30,000 for CVID samples. Increased TCRbeta clonality was found in CVID subjects compared with healthy controls (t-test p = 0.018), with the increase being most characteristic of about a third of subjects. Fewer TCRbeta clones were shared among CVID subjects than among healthy controls (p < 0.0001). Correlations of repertoire features with clinical complications were constrained by heterogeneity among patients within the CVID cohort. It was noted by the authors that sequencing of the repertoires of T cell subpopulations would be needed to clarify the cause of the increased clonality in CVID. CVID TCRbeta sequences were reported to have fewer deletions and N-nucleotide insertions and to lack highly modified clones with 13 or more V deletions.

Predominantly Caucasian heritage was noted among both the CVID patients and the healthy controls. Heparinized peripheral whole blood samples of about 4.5 to 8.5 ml were collected from each donor. Genomic DNA from adults with common variable immune deficiency (CVID) and from healthy adult controls was the source for sequencing TCRbeta CDR3 repertoires. A total of around 22 healthy adult volunteers (roughly twelve female and approximately 10 male; age range roughly 20 to 75 years, mean age approximately 34) were included in the control group. To isolate peripheral blood mononuclear cells, diluted blood was subjected to density centrifugation over Hypaque 1077 or Ficoll-Paque. Genomic DNA was extracted from unsorted mononuclear cells by Qiagen column purification or by a centrifugation-based method. For sequencing, equivalent amounts of genomic DNA were input from CVID and control samples. For every sample, a 60 bp segment covering the rearranged TCRbeta CDR3 region was amplified and then sequenced. The immunoSEQ assay, a bias-corrected multiplex PCR with high-throughput sequencing, was employed for TCRbeta amplification. On the authors' methods: Each unique nucleotide sequence was treated as a clone and annotated with V, D and J genes, copy number and frequency. Sequences were labeled productive if in frame, and non-productive if out of frame or containing stop codons. As previously described, Shannon's entropy was used to calculate clonality. The predicted amino acid sequences of productive clones were used to derive mean CDR3 Kyte-Doolittle hydropathy. Scaled V gene usage was hierarchically clustered using Manhattan distance and complete linkage with the R hclust function. To assess clone sharing by CDR3 amino acid sequence, 12 repertoires per group were resampled over 100 rounds. The repertoires were screened for 55 to 75 published EBV-specific TCRbeta sequences and approximately 240 published CMV-specific TCRbeta sequences. Analysis left out two CVID samples that produced under 10,000 sequences, so roughly 45 CVID repertoires remained. The table comes from immuneACCESS by way of TCRdb, which keeps in-frame sequences with V and J called. Part of the clones is missing from these tables; in studies checked, under half for an unresolved V gene and the rest for unknown reasons. That table furnishes V, J and clone size, whereas the DNA furnished D and trimming. The data for this sample show tens of thousands of clones, each detected more than once. The leading ten clones occupy roughly an eighth of the sample.

This clone came up many times. Its antigen has not been determined. The read ends 3 residues before the CDR3 terminus; that terminus is restored from the germline J gene. V sheds 2 bases and J sheds 5 bases, leaving 14 bases between their ends. From its cysteine to its phenylalanine, the CDR3 spans 15 amino acids. Only the CDR3 bases that were read are kept: 36 of them, in frame from base 1. CDR1 and CDR2 were assigned from the germline V gene as SGHTA and FQGNSA. This sequence originates from a person aged 18-69 years in good health. This sequence uses TRBV7-2 and TRBJ2-3, with TRBD2 as a weak D call on 6 bases. The sample taken for sequencing was peripheral blood mononuclear cells. The CDR3 protein sequence reads: CASSLIAGIGDTQYF. The part of the CDR3 DNA that was read is TGTGCCAGCAGCTTAATTGCGGGGATCGGAGATACG.